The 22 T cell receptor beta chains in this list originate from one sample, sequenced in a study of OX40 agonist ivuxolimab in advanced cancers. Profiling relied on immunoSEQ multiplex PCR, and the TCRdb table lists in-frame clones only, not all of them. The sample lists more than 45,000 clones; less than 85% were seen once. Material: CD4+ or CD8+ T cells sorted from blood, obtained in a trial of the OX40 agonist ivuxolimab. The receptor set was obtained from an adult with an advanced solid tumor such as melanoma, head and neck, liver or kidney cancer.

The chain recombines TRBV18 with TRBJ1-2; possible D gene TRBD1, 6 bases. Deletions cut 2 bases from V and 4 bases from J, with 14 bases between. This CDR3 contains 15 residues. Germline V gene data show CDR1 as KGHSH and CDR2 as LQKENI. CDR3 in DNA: TGTGCCAGCTCACCAACAGGGCTCTTATCCTATGGCTACACCTTC. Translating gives CASSPTGLLSYGYTF.

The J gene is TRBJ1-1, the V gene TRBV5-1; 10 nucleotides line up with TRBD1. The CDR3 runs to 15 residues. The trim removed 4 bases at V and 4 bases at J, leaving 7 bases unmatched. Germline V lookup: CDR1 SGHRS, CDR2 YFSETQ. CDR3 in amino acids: CASSHRQGAGTEAFF. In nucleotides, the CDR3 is TGCGCCAGCAGCCACAGACAGGGGGCGGGCACTGAAGCTTTCTTT.

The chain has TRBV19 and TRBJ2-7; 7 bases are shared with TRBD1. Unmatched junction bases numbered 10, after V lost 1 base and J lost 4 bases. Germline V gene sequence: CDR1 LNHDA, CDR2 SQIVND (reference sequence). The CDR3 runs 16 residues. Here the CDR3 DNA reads TGTGCCAGTAGTATAGTTTCAACCGGGACAGCGTACGAGCAGTACTTC. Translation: CASSIVSTGTAYEQYF.

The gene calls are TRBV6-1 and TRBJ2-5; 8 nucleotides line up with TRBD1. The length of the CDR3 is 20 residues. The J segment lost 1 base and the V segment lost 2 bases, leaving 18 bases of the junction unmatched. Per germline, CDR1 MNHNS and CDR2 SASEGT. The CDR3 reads CASSESNRGWYIRVQETQYF. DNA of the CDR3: TGTGCCAGCAGTGAAAGTAACAGGGGGTGGTATATCAGAGTCCAAGAGACCCAGTACTTC.

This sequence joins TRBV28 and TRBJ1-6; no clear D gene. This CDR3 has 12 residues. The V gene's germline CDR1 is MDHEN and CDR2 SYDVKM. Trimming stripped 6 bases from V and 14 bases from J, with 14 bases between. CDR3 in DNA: TGTGCCAGCAGGCCTGACGTAAGGGCCCTCCACTTT. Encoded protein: CASRPDVRALHF.

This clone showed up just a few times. This CDR3 is CASSSTGYQPQHF. In DNA, the CDR3 is TGTGCCAGTAGTAGCACAGGGTATCAGCCCCAGCATTTT. This chain links TRBV19 with TRBJ1-5; weak D call: TRBD1 (6 bases). Germline V lookup: CDR1 LNHDA, CDR2 SQIVND (reference sequence). Trimming took 4 bases from V and 5 from J, leaving 9 bases between them. This CDR3 spans 13 amino acids.

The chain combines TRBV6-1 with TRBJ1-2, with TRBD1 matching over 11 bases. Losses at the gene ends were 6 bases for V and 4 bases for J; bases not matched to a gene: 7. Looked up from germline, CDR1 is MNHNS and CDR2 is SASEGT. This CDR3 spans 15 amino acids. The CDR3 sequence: CASSPGQGASYGYTF. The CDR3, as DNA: TGTGCCAGCAGCCCCGGACAGGGGGCCTCCTATGGCTACACCTTC.

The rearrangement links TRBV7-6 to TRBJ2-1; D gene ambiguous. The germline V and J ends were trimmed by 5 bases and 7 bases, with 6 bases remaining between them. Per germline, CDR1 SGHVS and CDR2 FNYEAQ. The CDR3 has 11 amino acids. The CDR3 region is CASSIRNEQFF. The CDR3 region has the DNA TGTGCCAGCAGCATCAGAAATGAGCAGTTCTTC. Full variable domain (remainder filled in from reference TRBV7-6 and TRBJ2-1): GAGVSQSPRYKVTKRGQDVALRCDPISGHVSLYWYRQALGQGPEFLTYFNYEAQQDKSGLPNDRFSAERPEGSISTLTIQRTEQRDSAMYRCASSIRNEQFFGPGTRLTVL.

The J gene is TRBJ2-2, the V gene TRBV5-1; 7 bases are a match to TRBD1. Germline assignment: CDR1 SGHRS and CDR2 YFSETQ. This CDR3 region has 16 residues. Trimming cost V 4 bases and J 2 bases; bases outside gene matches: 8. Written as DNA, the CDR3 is TGCGCCAGCAGCGATACCGGGACAGCTAACACCGGGGAGCTGTTTTTT. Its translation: CASSDTGTANTGELFF.

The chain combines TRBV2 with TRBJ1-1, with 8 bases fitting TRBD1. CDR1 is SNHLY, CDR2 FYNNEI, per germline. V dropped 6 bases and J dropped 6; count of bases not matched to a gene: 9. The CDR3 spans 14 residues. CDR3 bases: TGTGCCAGCAGGGACGGACAGGGTCGGGCTGAAGCTTTCTTT. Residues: CASRDGQGRAEAFF.

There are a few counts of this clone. This chain's CDR3 is CASSQAQHWTSGRGYEQYF. The DNA for the CDR3 is TGCGCCAGCAGCCAAGCCCAGCACTGGACTAGCGGGAGGGGTTACGAGCAGTACTTC. The gene calls are TRBV4-1 and TRBJ2-7; 15 nucleotides line up with TRBD2. Germline V lookup: CDR1 MGHRA, CDR2 YSYEKL. CDR3 length: 19 amino acids. V lost 1 base to trimming and J lost 4 bases; unmatched junction nucleotides: 11.

The CDR3 region is CASSQEEVTSGTQYF. The CDR3 bases are TGTGCCAGCAGCCAAGAGGAAGTGACTAGCGGCACGCAGTATTTT. The chain couples TRBV4-2 to TRBJ2-3; TRBD2 matches at 9 bases. Unmatched junction bases numbered 7, after V lost 0 bases and J lost 9 bases. CDR3 length equals 15 residues. Germline CDR1 and CDR2: LGHNA and YNFKEQ.

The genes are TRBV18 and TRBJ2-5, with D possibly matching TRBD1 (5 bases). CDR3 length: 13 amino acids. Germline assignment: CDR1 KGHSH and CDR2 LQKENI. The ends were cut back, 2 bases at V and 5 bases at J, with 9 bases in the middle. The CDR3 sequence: CASSPTAGETQYF. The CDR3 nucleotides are TGTGCCAGCTCACCAACGGCAGGGGAGACCCAGTACTTC.

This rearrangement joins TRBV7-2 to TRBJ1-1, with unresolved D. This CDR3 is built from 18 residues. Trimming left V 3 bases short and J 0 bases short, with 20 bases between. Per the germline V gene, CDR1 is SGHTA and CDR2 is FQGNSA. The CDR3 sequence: CASSFPNEGRKVNTEAFF. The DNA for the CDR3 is TGTGCCAGCAGCTTCCCCAATGAGGGAAGAAAAGTGAACACTGAAGCTTTCTTT.

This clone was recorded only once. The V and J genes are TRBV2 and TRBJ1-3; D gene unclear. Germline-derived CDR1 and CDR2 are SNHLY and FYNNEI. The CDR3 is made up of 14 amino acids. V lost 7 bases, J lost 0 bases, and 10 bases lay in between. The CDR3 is CASTEGISGNTIYF. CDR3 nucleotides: TGTGCCAGCACCGAGGGAATCTCTGGAAACACCATATATTTT. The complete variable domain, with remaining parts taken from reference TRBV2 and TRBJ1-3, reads EPEVTQTPSHQVTQMGQEVILRCVPISNHLYFYWYRQILGQKVEFLVSFYNNEISEKSEIFDDQFSVERPDGSNFTLKIRSTKLEDSAMYFCASTEGISGNTIYFGEGSWLTVV.

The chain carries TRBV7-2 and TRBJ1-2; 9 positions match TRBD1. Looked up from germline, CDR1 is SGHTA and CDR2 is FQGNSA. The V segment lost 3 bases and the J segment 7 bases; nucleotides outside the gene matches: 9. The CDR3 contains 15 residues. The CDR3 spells CASSFTGGASLGYTF. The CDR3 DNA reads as TGTGCCAGCAGCTTCACAGGGGGCGCAAGTCTTGGCTACACCTTC.

The CDR3 DNA sequence: TGCGCCAGCAGCTTTACTCAAATCAGTGTCGGTGAAAAACTGTTTTTT. Translating gives CASSFTQISVGEKLFF. The chain is built from TRBV5-1 and TRBJ1-4; no firm D call. The CDR3 totals 16 residues. From germline, CDR1 is SGHRS and CDR2 YFSETQ. Trimming took 2 bases from V and 7 from J, leaving 18 bases between them. The complete variable domain, with remaining parts taken from reference TRBV5-1 and TRBJ1-4, reads KAGVTQTPRYLIKTRGQQVTLSCSPISGHRSVSWYQQTPGQGLQFLFEYFSETQRNKGNFPGRFSGRQFSNSRSEMNVSTLELGDSALYLCASSFTQISVGEKLFFGSGTQLSVL.

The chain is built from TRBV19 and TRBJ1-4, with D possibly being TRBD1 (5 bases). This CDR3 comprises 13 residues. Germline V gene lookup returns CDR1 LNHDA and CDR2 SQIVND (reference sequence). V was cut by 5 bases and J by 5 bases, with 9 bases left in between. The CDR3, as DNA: TGTGCCAGTAGTCAGGGATCCAATGAAAAACTGTTTTTT. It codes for CASSQGSNEKLFF.

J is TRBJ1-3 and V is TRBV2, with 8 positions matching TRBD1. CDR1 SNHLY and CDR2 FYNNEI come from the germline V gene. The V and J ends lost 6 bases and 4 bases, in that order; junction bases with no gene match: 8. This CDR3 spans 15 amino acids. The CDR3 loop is CASSDRGERGNTIYF. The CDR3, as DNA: TGTGCCAGCAGCGACAGGGGCGAGAGAGGAAACACCATATATTTT. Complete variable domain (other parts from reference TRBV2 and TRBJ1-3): EPEVTQTPSHQVTQMGQEVILRCVPISNHLYFYWYRQILGQKVEFLVSFYNNEISEKSEIFDDQFSVERPDGSNFTLKIRSTKLEDSAMYFCASSDRGERGNTIYFGEGSWLTVV.

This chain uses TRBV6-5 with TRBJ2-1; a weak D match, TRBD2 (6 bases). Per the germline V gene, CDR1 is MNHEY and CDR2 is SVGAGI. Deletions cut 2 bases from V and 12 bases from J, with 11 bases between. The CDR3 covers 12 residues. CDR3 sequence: CASSYVGGRQFF. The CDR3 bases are TGTGCCAGCAGTTACGTTGGGGGGAGGCAGTTCTTC.

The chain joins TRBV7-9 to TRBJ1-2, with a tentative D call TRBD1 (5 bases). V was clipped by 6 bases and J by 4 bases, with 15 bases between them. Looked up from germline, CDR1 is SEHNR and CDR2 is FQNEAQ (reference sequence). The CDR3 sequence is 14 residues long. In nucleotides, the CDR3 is TGTGCCAGCAGGGTAACAGGTTTGAGCTATGGCTACACCTTC. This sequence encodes CASRVTGLSYGYTF.

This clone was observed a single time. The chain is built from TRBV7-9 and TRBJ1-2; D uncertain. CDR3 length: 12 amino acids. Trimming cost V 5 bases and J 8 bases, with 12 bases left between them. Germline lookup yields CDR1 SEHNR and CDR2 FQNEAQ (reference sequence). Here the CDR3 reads CASSPEPDGYTF. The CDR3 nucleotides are TGTGCCAGCAGCCCGGAACCGGACGGCTACACCTTC.